This passage covers 8 T cell receptor beta chains from one sample sequenced in a study of T-cell reconstitution after alpha-beta-depleted transplantation in children. For TCRbeta, the library was prepared with unique molecular identifiers. TCRdb passed the PCR reads through MiXCR, listing each CDR3 protein once. The table lists 360,000 or so distinct CDR3 sequences, 20% of them singletons. Material: PBMCs from the stem cell graft donor, obtained from the stem cell graft. These receptors came from a human donor who donated a stem cell graft to a child with acute myeloid leukemia.

The chain couples TRBV15 to TRBJ2-3; D unclear. Germline lookup yields CDR1 LNHNV and CDR2 YYDKDF (reference sequence). V shed 0 bases and J shed 6 bases, with 16 bases lying between them. CDR3 length: 16 residues. The DNA for the CDR3 is TGTGCCACCAGCAGAGATCCAAGGGCCTTCACGGATACGCAGTATTTT. Amino acid sequence: CATSRDPRAFTDTQYF.

This clonotype was counted between two and nine times. This chain links TRBV30 with TRBJ2-7; D is unclear. Germline values: CDR1 GTSNPN, CDR2 SVGIG (reference sequence). V lost 2 bases, J lost 3 bases, and 5 bases lay in between. CDR3 length equals 11 residues. The CDR3 nucleotides read TGTGCCTGGAGTAGACTCTACGAGCAGTACTTC. As protein: CAWSRLYEQYF.

This clonotype occurred many times. The chain employs TRBV29-1 and TRBJ2-7; D ambiguous. The CDR3 is 15 amino acids. The germline V gene encodes CDR1 SQVTM and CDR2 ANQGSEA. The V end was cut by 0 bases, the J end by 0 bases, with 12 bases between. The CDR3 protein is CSVEDRQEPSYEQYF. The CDR3 DNA follows: TGCAGCGTTGAAGATAGGCAGGAACCCTCCTACGAGCAGTACTTC.

About this clonotype itself: A much larger clone is a single base away; this may be a read error. The chain combines TRBV20-1 with TRBJ2-3; TRBD2 matches at 10 bases. The CDR3 has 14 residues. Looked up from germline, CDR1 is DFQATT and CDR2 is SNEGSKA (reference sequence). CDR3 sequence: CSGRDLAGVTTQYF. CDR3 DNA sequence: TGCAGTGGTAGAGACCTAGCGGGAGTGACTACGCAGTATTTT.

The chain's CDR3 is CSAGSTGGISPLHF. The CDR3 DNA follows: TGCAGTGCTGGGTCCACAGGGGGTATTTCACCCCTCCACTTT. The chain couples TRBV20-1 to TRBJ1-6; the match to TRBD1 covers 8 bases. Germline V gives CDR1 DFQATT, CDR2 SNEGSKA (reference sequence). The CDR3 sequence is 14 residues long. The ends lost 5 bases at V and 9 bases at J; junction bases unmatched: 9.

This clonotype was counted between two and nine times. This rearrangement joins TRBV29-1 to TRBJ1-1; D call uncertain. The CDR3 is 14 residues long. Trimming cost V 0 bases and J 4 bases, with 12 bases left between them. Germline values: CDR1 SQVTM, CDR2 ANQGSEA. CDR3 coding DNA: TGCAGCGTTGAAGAAGTAACCGGCGGCACTGAAGCTTTCTTT. Its translation: CSVEEVTGGTEAFF.

Many counts were recorded for this clonotype. V and J are TRBV20-1 and TRBJ2-5; TRBD2 agrees at 8 bases. J was trimmed by 5 bases and V by 3 bases; bases with no gene match: 11. Per germline, CDR1 DFQATT and CDR2 SNEGSKA (reference sequence). The CDR3 contains 15 residues. The CDR3 DNA reads as TGCAGTGCTAGTTCCCTCCGGGAGGGCCGGGAGACCCAGTACTTC. It translates to CSASSLREGRETQYF.

This clonotype occurred many times. The chain is built from TRBV20-1 and TRBJ2-2, with a possible D match to TRBD2 (6 bases). Germline V CDR1 and CDR2: DFQATT, SNEGSKA (reference sequence). This CDR3 contains 14 residues. Between the trimmed V and J ends, which lost 1 base and 5 bases, there was a span of 11 bases. DNA for the CDR3: TGCAGTGCTAGAGTCCCCCGGGAGACCGGGGAGCTGTTTTTT. This gives the protein CSARVPRETGELFF.